Listed here is a single T cell receptor (beta chain). What this receptor recognizes is not known. Per-base qualities were not stored, and no clone one base away is much larger. TCRbeta CDR3 regions were amplified from genomic DNA by means of the immunoSEQ Assay, a bias-controlled multiplex PCR. Per the source publication's procedure: The number of nucleated cells in each sample was estimated by amplification of reference gene primers within the assay. To quantify the absolute abundance of each unique TCRbeta CDR3 rearrangement, sequence reads were collapsed and filtered. For each sample, productive Simpson clonality was calculated by taking the square root of Simpson's diversity index across productive rearrangements. TCRdb obtained this table from immuneACCESS and retained in-frame rearrangements with V and J assigned. These tables miss some clones; where compared with another copy, unresolved V genes account for less than half of the shortfall, and the remainder is unexplained. V and J calls and clone size are given by that table; D and trimming were obtained from the DNA. The sample table holds a few hundred thousand clones, of which almost 90% were seen once. The ten biggest clones cover 3.5% to 4.5% of the sample.

V gives up 1 base and J gives up 2 bases, and the segment between their germline ends measures 10 bases. The CDR3 contains 15 residues, cysteine and phenylalanine counted. The retained sequence is limited to the CDR3, 45 bases, with the frame set at the first base. For CDR1 and CDR2, the germline V gene lists SGHVS and FQNEAQ. This sample stems from a study of blood T cell repertoires in COVID-19 (dated by TCRdb to about 2020). Context from the whole study: Samples from collaborators originated in the United States, Italy and Spain and spanned both the acute and convalescent phases of COVID-19. Deeply sampled blood TCRbeta repertoires from subjects exposed to, actively infected with, or recovered from COVID-19 were included in the dataset. Nearly every sample came with metadata listing a de-identified subject ID, COVID-19 status, age in years and sex. The repertoires were released in a freely available public database intended as a resource for research on the immune response to SARS-CoV-2. HLA class I and class II types, where available, came from metadata supplied by the sample provider rather than from assay-based typing. The samples were drawn from the first 160 participants of the ongoing ImmuneRACE study and from 1,254 subjects provided by 6 global collaborators. The prospective study material was composed of cDNA or gDNA derived from T cells, B-cell-depleted T cells, or PBMCs.

In the prospective study, participants were 18 to 89 years old, resided in about two dozen geographic areas of the United States, and were enrolled through a virtual design. Cohort assignment in the prospective study relied on participant-reported clinical history from a screening survey and a study questionnaire. In the prospective study, whole blood, serum and a nasopharyngeal or oropharyngeal swab were collected from each participant by mobile phlebotomists. Prospective study participants could optionally give additional blood draws and questionnaires over an approximately two-month period. Before DNA extraction, blood samples from the prospective study were shipped at room temperature or frozen. Here is what the overall study found, with its caveats: Clinical and demographic metadata were provided uncurated, with the amount varying by source and participant.

The source is a woman aged 18-30 years with acute COVID-19. The sequencing input was PBMCs or T cells enriched from blood (not recorded which). Rearrangement joined TRBV7-8 to TRBJ2-3; D gene: possibly TRBD2, on 6 matching bases. For the CDR3, the sequence is CASSLGSSDTDTQYF. The DNA reads as follows: TGTGCCAGCAGCTTAGGGTCTAGCGACACAGATACGCAGTATTTT.